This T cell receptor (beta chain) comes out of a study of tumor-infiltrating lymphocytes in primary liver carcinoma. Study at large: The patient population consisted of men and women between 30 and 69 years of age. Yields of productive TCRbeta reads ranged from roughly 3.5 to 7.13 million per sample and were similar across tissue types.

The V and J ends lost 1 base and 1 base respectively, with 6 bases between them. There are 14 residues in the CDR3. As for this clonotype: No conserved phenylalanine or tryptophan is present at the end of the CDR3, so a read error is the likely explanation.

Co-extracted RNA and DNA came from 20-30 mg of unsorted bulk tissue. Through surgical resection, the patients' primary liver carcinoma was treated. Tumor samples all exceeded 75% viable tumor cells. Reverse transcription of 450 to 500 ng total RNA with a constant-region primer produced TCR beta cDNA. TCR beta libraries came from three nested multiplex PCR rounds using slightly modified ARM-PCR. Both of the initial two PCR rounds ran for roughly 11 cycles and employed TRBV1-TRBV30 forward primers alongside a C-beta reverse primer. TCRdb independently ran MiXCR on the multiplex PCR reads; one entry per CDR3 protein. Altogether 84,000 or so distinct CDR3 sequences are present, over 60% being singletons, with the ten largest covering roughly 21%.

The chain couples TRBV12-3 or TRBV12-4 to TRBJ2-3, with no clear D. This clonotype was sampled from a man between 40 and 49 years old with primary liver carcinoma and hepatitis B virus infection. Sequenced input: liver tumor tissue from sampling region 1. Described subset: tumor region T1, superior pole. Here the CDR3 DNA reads TGTGCCAGCAGTTTAGGGCATGGCACAGATACGCAGTATTTG. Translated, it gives CASSLGHGTDTQYL.